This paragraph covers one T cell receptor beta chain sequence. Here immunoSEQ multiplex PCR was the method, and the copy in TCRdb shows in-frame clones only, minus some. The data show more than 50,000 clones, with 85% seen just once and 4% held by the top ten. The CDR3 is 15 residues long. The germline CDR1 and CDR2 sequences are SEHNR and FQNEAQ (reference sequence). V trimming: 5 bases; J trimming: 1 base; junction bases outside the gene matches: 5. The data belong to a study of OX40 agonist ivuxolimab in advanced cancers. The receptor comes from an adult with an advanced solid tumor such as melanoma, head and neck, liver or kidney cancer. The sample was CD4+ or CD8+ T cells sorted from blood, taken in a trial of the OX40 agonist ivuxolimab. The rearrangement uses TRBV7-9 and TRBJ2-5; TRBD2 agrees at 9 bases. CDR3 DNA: TGTGCCAGCAGCCCTAGCGGGGCAGGCCAAGAGACCCAGTACTTC. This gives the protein CASSPSGAGQETQYF.